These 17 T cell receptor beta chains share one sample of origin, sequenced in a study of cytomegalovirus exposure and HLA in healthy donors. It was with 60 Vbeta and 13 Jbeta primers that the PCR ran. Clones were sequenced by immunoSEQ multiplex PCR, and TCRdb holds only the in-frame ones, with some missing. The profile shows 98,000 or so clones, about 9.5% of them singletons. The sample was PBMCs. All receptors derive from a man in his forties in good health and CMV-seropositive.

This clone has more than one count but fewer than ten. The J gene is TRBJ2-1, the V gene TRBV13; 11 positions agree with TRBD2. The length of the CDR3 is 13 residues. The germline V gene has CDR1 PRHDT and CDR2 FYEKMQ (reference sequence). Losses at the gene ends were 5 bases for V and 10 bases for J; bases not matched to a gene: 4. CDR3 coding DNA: TGTGCCAGCAGCCTGCGGACTAGCGGGGAGCAGTTCTTC. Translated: CASSLRTSGEQFF.

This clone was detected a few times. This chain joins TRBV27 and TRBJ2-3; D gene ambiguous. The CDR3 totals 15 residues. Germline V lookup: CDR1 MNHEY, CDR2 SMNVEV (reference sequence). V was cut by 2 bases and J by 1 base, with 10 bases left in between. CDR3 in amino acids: CASSLTPVGTDTQYF. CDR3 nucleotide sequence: TGTGCCAGCAGTTTAACGCCAGTGGGCACAGATACGCAGTATTTT.

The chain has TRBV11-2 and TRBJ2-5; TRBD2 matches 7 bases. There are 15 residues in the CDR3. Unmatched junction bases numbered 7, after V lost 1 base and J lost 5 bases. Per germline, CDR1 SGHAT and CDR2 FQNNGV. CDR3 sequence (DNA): TGTGCCAGCAGCTTAGGGGAGGGTCTAAGGGAGACCCAGTACTTC. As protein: CASSLGEGLRETQYF.

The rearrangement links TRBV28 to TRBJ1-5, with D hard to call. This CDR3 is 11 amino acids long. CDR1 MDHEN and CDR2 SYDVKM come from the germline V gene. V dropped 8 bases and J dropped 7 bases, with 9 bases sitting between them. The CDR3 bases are TGTGCCAGCGCGCCGGGGCAGCCCCAGCATTTT. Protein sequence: CASAPGQPQHF.

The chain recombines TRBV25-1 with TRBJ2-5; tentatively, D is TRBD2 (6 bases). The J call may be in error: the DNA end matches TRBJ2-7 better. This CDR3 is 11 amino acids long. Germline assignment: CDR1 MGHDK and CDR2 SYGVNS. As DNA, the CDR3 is TGTGCCAGCTCCGGGAGCTACGAGCAGTACTTC. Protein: CASSGSYEQYF.

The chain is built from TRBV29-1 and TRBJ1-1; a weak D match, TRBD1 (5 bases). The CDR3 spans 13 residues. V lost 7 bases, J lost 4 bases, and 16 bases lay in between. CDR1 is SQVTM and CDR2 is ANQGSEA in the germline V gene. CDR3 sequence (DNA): TGCAGCGCGGAACCCAGGGAGGGCACTGAAGCTTTCTTT. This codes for CSAEPREGTEAFF.

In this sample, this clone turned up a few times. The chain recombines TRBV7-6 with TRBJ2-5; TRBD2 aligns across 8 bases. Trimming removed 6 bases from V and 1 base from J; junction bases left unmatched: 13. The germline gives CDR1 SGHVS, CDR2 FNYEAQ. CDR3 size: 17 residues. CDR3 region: CASSPGLAGLIQETQYF. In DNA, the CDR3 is TGTGCCAGCAGTCCAGGGCTAGCGGGTCTAATCCAAGAGACCCAGTACTTC.

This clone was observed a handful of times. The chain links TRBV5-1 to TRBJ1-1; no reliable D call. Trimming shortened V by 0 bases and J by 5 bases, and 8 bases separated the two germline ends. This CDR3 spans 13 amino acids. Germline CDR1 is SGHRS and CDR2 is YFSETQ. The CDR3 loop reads CASSLASGTEAFF. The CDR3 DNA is TGCGCCAGCAGCTTGGCCTCGGGTACTGAAGCTTTCTTT.

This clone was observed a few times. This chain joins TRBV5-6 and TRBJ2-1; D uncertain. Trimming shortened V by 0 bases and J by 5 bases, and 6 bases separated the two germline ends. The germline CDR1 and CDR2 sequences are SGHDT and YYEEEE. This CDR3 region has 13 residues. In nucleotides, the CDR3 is TGTGCCAGCAGCTTGGACGAGAACAATGAGCAGTTCTTC. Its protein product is CASSLDENNEQFF.

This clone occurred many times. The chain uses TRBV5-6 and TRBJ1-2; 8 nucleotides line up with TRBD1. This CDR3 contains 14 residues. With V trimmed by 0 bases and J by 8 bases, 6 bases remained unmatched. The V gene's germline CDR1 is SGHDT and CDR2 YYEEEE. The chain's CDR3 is CASSLGTGFFGYTF. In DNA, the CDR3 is TGTGCCAGCAGCTTGGGGACAGGGTTCTTCGGCTACACCTTC.

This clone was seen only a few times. DNA of the CDR3: TGTGCCAGCAGGCCCTACGGACAGGGGGGATCTACCGGGGAGCTGTTTTTT. It codes for CASRPYGQGGSTGELFF. The chain couples TRBV25-1 to TRBJ2-2; 10 positions agree with TRBD1. The CDR3 has 17 residues. Unmatched junction bases numbered 12, after V lost 6 bases and J lost 5 bases. Per germline, CDR1 MGHDK and CDR2 SYGVNS.

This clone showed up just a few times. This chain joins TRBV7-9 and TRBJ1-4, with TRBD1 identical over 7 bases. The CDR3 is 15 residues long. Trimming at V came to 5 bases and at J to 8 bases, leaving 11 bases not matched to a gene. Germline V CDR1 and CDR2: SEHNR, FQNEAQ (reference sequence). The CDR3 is CASSGETGPYEKLFF. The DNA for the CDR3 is TGTGCCAGCAGCGGAGAGACAGGGCCTTACGAAAAACTGTTTTTT.

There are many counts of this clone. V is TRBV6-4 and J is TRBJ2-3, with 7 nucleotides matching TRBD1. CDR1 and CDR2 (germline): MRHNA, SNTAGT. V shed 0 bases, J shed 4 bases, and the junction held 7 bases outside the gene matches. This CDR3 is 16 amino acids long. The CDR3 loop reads CASSDSKVGGPDTQYF. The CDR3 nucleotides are TGTGCCAGCAGTGACTCGAAAGTAGGGGGCCCAGATACGCAGTATTTT.

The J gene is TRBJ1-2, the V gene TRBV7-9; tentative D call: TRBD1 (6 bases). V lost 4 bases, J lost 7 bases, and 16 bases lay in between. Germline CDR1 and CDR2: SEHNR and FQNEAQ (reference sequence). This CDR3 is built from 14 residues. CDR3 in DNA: TGTGCCAGCAGCTCAATCACCCACAGGGTTGGCTACACCTTC. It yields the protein CASSSITHRVGYTF.

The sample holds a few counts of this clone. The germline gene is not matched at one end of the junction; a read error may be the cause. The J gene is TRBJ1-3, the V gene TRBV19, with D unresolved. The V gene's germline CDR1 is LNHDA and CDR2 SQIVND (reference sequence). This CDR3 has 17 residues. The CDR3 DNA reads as TGTGTCAGTAGTATAAGGATCGGGAAAGGGTCTGGAAACACCATATATTTT. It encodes CVSSIRIGKGSGNTIYF.

CDR3 coding DNA: TGTGCCAGCAGCCCGGGACAGGGGCCCGTTGCAACTAATGAAAAACTGTTTTTT. Amino acid sequence: CASSPGQGPVATNEKLFF. The chain carries TRBV7-9 and TRBJ1-4, with 10 bases aligning to TRBD1. The germline CDR1 and CDR2 sequences are SEHNR and FQNEAQ (reference sequence). The CDR3 covers 18 residues. Unmatched junction bases numbered 9, after V lost 5 bases and J lost 0 bases.

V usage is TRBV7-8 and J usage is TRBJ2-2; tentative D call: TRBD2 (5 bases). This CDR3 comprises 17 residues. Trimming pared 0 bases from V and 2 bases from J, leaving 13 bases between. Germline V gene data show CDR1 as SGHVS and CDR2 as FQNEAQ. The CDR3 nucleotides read TGTGCCAGCAGCTTAGCCCGGCTAGCAATTAACACCGGGGAGCTGTTTTTT. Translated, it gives CASSLARLAINTGELFF.